The clone carrying this T cell receptor (beta chain) occurred many times. This record comes from a study of Graves' ophthalmopathy and Graves' hyperthyroidism. The V and J ends lost 4 bases and 3 bases, in that order; junction bases with no gene match: 9. From germline, CDR1 is SGHRS and CDR2 YFSETQ. The CDR3 runs 15 residues. RNA served as the template for amplifying TCR beta CDR3 regions. In the first round, RT-PCR was carried out with HTBI primers, and a multiplex PCR formed the second round. Using its own MiXCR run on the multiplex PCR reads, TCRdb lists one record per CDR3 protein. Here the sample spans about 340,000 distinct CDR3 sequences, about 17% being singletons.

V gene TRBV5-1 combines with J gene TRBJ2-7, with 8 bases that match TRBD1. This receptor was taken from an adult man with Graves' ophthalmopathy. The sample taken for sequencing was peripheral blood. The CDR3 region has the DNA TGCGCCAGCAGCCCCCGGAAGACAGGGGTCTACGAGCAGTACTTC. This translates into CASSPRKTGVYEQYF.